Shown below are 18 T cell receptor beta chains from a single sample sequenced in a study of blood T cell repertoires in COVID-19. Here immunoSEQ multiplex PCR was the method, and the copy in TCRdb shows in-frame clones only, minus some. The profile shows about 200,000 clones, nearly 90% of them singletons. The source material was peripheral blood. The receptors come from a man aged 55 to 70 with active or convalescent COVID-19.

J is TRBJ1-6 and V is TRBV4-1; TRBD1 is a possible D gene (6 bases). V was trimmed by 0 bases and J by 6 bases, leaving 15 bases between them. Per the germline V gene, CDR1 is MGHRA and CDR2 is YSYEKL. The CDR3 covers 17 residues. The CDR3 bases are TGCGCCAGCAGCCAAGATAGTGGTAACAGGGCTAATTCACCCCTCCACTTT. Encoded protein: CASSQDSGNRANSPLHF.

The V and J genes are TRBV19 and TRBJ2-5; 11 bases fit TRBD2. CDR1 and CDR2 (germline): LNHDA, SQIVND (reference sequence). The trim removed 6 bases at V and 3 bases at J, leaving 3 bases unmatched. This CDR3 has 14 residues. DNA for the CDR3: TGTGCCAGTAGCCCGGGACTAGCGGAAGAGACCCAGTACTTC. Protein: CASSPGLAEETQYF.

This chain uses TRBV2 with TRBJ1-2; 7 bases are a match to TRBD1. The V segment lost 7 bases and the J segment 1 base; nucleotides outside the gene matches: 6. This CDR3 has 14 residues. Germline V gene sequence: CDR1 SNHLY, CDR2 FYNNEI. CDR3 DNA sequence: TGTGCCAGCACAACAGGGGAATATAACTATGGCTACACCTTC. Translating gives CASTTGEYNYGYTF.

V and J are TRBV4-1 and TRBJ2-1; possible D gene TRBD2, 7 bases. Trimming removed 3 bases from V and 3 bases from J, with 12 bases in between. CDR1 is MGHRA and CDR2 is YSYEKL in the germline V gene. The CDR3 spans 15 residues. CDR3 nucleotides: TGCGCCAGCAGCCAGGGGGCGGGGGACTACAATGAGCAGTTCTTC. Amino acids: CASSQGAGDYNEQFF.

This clone came up once. This chain uses TRBV10-2 with TRBJ2-1; the D gene is possibly TRBD2 (5 bases). Trimming pared 0 bases from V and 2 bases from J, leaving 11 bases between. CDR1 and CDR2 from the germline V gene are WSHSY and SAAADI. The CDR3 contains 16 residues. Here the CDR3 reads CASSESYQRPYNEQFF. In DNA form, the CDR3 reads TGCGCCAGCAGTGAGTCATACCAGCGGCCCTACAATGAGCAGTTCTTC.

V and J are TRBV7-6 and TRBJ2-5; D may be TRBD1 (5 bases). The CDR3 is made up of 17 amino acids. Germline CDR1 and CDR2: SGHVS and FNYEAQ. V was pared by 5 bases and J by 0 bases, with 19 bases between. The CDR3 DNA reads as TGTGCCAGCAGCCTAACCCGTGGTACAGGCTACCAAGAGACCCAGTACTTC. Translation: CASSLTRGTGYQETQYF.

The rearrangement uses TRBV6-1 and TRBJ1-1; D gene ambiguous. The germline V gene has CDR1 MNHNS and CDR2 SASEGT. With 5 bases removed from V and 0 bases from J, the gap between germline ends came to 7 bases. The CDR3 totals 13 residues. CDR3 bases: TGTGCCAGCAGTCAAAAAATGAACACTGAAGCTTTCTTT. Amino acids: CASSQKMNTEAFF.

The J gene is TRBJ1-6, the V gene TRBV2, with 9 bases matching TRBD1. The CDR3 loop spans 15 amino acids. The germline CDR1 and CDR2 sequences are SNHLY and FYNNEI. Germline trimming cut 6 bases from V and 9 bases from J; bases unmatched to any gene: 9. The CDR3 spells CASRLATGGVSPLHF. The CDR3 DNA follows: TGTGCCAGCAGACTAGCGACAGGGGGGGTTTCACCCCTCCACTTT. Drawing the rest from reference TRBV2 and TRBJ1-6, the complete variable domain is EPEVTQTPSHQVTQMGQEVILRCVPISNHLYFYWYRQILGQKVEFLVSFYNNEISEKSEIFDDQFSVERPDGSNFTLKIRSTKLEDSAMYFCASRLATGGVSPLHFGNGTRLTVT.

The V gene is TRBV21-1, the J gene TRBJ1-5. TRBV21-1 is a pseudogene segment. This CDR3 has 14 amino acids. The CDR3 region has the DNA TGTGCCAGCAGCAAAGTGCGGTCTTGGCAGCCCCAGCATTTT. Residues: CASSKVRSWQPQHF.

The chain employs TRBV14 and TRBJ1-2; no clear D gene. Trimming took 4 bases from V and 7 from J, leaving 13 bases between them. CDR1 SGHDN and CDR2 FVKESK come from the germline V gene. This CDR3 comprises 13 residues. DNA of the CDR3: TGTGCCAGCAGCCCCCACGAGGCCGGTGGCTACACCTTC. Residues: CASSPHEAGGYTF.

This clone has just a few counts. The chain is built from TRBV3-1 (or the pseudogene TRBV3-2) and TRBJ2-1; D gene uncertain. The V gene lost 4 bases and the J gene lost 9 bases, with 7 bases spanning the gap. This CDR3 has 11 amino acids. Germline V gives CDR1 LGHDT, CDR2 YNNKEL (reference sequence). The CDR3 is CASSPGVEQFF. CDR3 bases: TGTGCCAGCAGCCCGGGTGTTGAGCAGTTCTTC.

This chain joins TRBV19 and TRBJ1-5; 8 bases align to TRBD1. The CDR3 extends over 16 amino acids. V gave up 3 bases and J gave up 2 bases; unmatched junction bases: 6. Germline CDR1 is LNHDA and CDR2 is SQIVND (reference sequence). The DNA of the CDR3 is TGTGCCAGTAGTATGGGGGGGGGACAGGGCAATCAGCCCCAGCATTTT. It specifies CASSMGGGQGNQPQHF.

V gene TRBV5-1 combines with J gene TRBJ1-2; D ambiguous. The CDR3 extends over 14 amino acids. Germline V gives CDR1 SGHRS, CDR2 YFSETQ. V shed 1 base and J shed 7 bases, with 14 bases lying between them. CDR3 nucleotide sequence: TGCGCCAGCAGCTTGTTACAGCCAGACCGTGGCTACACCTTC. Amino acids: CASSLLQPDRGYTF.

The chain employs TRBV30 and TRBJ2-7; D gene uncertain. The V gene lost 4 bases and the J gene lost 0 bases, with 7 bases spanning the gap. CDR3 length: 12 amino acids. Looked up from germline, CDR1 is GTSNPN and CDR2 is SVGIG (reference sequence). In nucleotides, the CDR3 is TGTGCCTGGAATACAAACTCCTACGAGCAGTACTTC. It codes for CAWNTNSYEQYF.

The chain has TRBV19 and TRBJ2-7, with TRBD2 matching over 8 bases. Germline CDR1 LNHDA, CDR2 SQIVND (reference sequence). V was clipped by 6 bases and J by 2 bases; unmatched bases: 6. This CDR3 region has 14 residues. The CDR3 DNA follows: TGTGCCAGTAGCAAACTAGCGGCGCCCTACGAGCAGTACTTC. Translating gives CASSKLAAPYEQYF.

The chain has TRBV18 and TRBJ1-2, with unresolved D. V dropped 6 bases and J dropped 4 bases, with 15 bases sitting between them. The CDR3 spans 14 residues. From germline, CDR1 is KGHSH and CDR2 LQKENI. CDR3 sequence (DNA): TGTGCCAGCTCCCGCGGTTCGATCAGCTATGGCTACACCTTC. Its translation: CASSRGSISYGYTF.

Concerning this clone: Other DNA sequences of this sample code for an identical CDR3. V is TRBV5-1 and J is TRBJ2-5, with TRBD2 matching over 8 bases. This CDR3 region has 16 residues. Germline V gives CDR1 SGHRS, CDR2 YFSETQ. V was pared by 0 bases and J by 5 bases, with 9 bases of the junction left unmatched. The CDR3 bases are TGCGCCAGCAGCTTGGTGGTAGCGGGGTCCGGGGAGACCCAGTACTTC. Translated, it gives CASSLVVAGSGETQYF. The complete variable domain, with remaining parts taken from reference TRBV5-1 and TRBJ2-5, reads KAGVTQTPRYLIKTRGQQVTLSCSPISGHRSVSWYQQTPGQGLQFLFEYFSETQRNKGNFPGRFSGRQFSNSRSEMNVSTLELGDSALYLCASSLVVAGSGETQYFGPGTRLLVL.

The chain is built from TRBV6-9 and TRBJ2-1, with TRBD1 matching over 11 bases. The CDR3 totals 15 residues. Losses at the gene ends were 3 bases for V and 6 bases for J; bases not matched to a gene: 4. The germline V gene encodes CDR1 MNHGY and CDR2 SVAAGI. CDR3 in amino acids: CASSYGTGGGNEQFF. The CDR3 DNA is TGTGCCAGCAGTTACGGGACAGGGGGGGGCAATGAGCAGTTCTTC.